The present T cell receptor (beta chain) was sequenced within a study of cytomegalovirus exposure and HLA in healthy donors. Trimming shortened V by 6 bases and J by 7 bases, and 18 bases separated the two germline ends. This CDR3 has 15 amino acids. The germline CDR1 and CDR2 sequences are MNHNS and SASEGT. Points from the study as a whole: Presence/absence results assume similar sequencing depth per donor, which may not hold.

Amplification used 60 Vbeta primers and 13 Jbeta primers. Produced via immunoSEQ multiplex PCR; TCRdb's table is partial and in-frame only. The sample shows around 140,000 clones, roughly 74% of them seen only once. Concerning this clone itself: Its target is not known.

The sequence was collected from a woman aged 18-30 years in good health and CMV-seropositive. Input material: PBMCs. The rearrangement joins TRBV6-1 to TRBJ1-4; no clear D gene. The CDR3 is CASSQRSGMGEKLFF. The CDR3 nucleotides read TGTGCCAGCAGCCAAAGGTCGGGGATGGGTGAAAAACTGTTTTTT.